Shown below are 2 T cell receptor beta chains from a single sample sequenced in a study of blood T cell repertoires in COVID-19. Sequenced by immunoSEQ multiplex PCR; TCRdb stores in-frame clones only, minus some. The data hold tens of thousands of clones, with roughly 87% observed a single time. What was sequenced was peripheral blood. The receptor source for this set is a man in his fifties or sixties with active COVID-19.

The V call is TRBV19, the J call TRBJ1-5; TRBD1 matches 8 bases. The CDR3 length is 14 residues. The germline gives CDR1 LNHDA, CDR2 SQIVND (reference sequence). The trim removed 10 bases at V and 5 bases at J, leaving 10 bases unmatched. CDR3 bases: TGTGCCACCAAACCCCCAGGGGGCTATCAGCCCCAGCATTTT. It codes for CATKPPGGYQPQHF.

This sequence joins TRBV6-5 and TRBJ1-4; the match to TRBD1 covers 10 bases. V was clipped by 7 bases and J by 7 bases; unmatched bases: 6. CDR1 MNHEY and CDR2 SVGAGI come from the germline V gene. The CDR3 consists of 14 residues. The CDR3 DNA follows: TGTGCCAGCACCTGGGGACAGGGGTTTGAAAAACTGTTTTTT. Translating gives CASTWGQGFEKLFF.